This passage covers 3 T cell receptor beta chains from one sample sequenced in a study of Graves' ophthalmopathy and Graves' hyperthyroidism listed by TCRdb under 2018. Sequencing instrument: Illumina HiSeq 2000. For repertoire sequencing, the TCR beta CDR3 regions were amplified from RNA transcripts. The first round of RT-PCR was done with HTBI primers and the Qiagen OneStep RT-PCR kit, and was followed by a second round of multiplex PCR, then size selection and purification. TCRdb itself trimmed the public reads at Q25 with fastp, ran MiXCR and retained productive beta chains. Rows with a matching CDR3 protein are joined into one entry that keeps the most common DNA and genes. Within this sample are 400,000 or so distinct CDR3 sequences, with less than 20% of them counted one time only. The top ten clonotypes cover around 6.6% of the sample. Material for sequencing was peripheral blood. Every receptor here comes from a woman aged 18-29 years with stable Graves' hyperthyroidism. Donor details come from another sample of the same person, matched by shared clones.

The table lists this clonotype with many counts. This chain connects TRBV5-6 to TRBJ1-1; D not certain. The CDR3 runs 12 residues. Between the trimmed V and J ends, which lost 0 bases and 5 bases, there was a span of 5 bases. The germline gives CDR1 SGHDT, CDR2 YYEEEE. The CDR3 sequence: CASSLAATEAFF. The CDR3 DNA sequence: TGTGCCAGCAGCTTGGCAGCAACTGAAGCTTTCTTT. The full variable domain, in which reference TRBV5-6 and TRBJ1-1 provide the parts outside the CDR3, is DAGVTQSPTHLIKTRGQQVTLRCSPKSGHDTVSWYQQALGQGPQFIFQYYEEEERQRGNFPDRFSGHQFPNYSSELNVNALLLGDSALYLCASSLAATEAFFGQGTRLTVV.

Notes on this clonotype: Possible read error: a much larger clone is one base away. CDR3 protein: CSARDFGRDRINSPLHF. CDR3 nucleotide sequence: TGCAGTGCTAGAGATTTCGGGAGGGACAGGATCAATTCACCCCTCCACTTT. J is TRBJ1-6 and V is TRBV20-1; 8 bases line up with TRBD1. Germline CDR1 and CDR2: DFQATT and SNEGSKA (reference sequence). After removal of 0 bases from V and 7 bases from J, the junction contained 11 bases not matched to a gene. The CDR3 length is 17 residues.

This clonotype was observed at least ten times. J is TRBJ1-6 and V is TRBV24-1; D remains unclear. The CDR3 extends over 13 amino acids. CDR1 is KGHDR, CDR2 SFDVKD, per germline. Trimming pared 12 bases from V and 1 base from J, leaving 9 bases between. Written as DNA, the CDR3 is TGTGCCGCGCGCCCATCCTATAATTCACCCCTCCACTTT. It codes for CAARPSYNSPLHF.